The 3 T cell receptor beta chains below were found in one sample sequenced in a study of blood T cell repertoires in COVID-19 (dated by TCRdb to about 2020). Libraries were made using the immunoSEQ multiplex PCR assay. Drawn from immuneACCESS, this table holds only the in-frame rearrangements with V and J called that TCRdb kept. Clones are partly lost; checked studies trace under half to an unresolved V gene and leave the rest unexplained. This sample gives about 350,000 clones in total; 87% of them show up just once. More than 5% of the sample comes from the top ten. The sample comprised peripheral blood. The receptors come from a woman in her forties or fifties with COVID-19, enrolled during active disease.

The chain uses TRBV27 and TRBJ1-1; D remains ambiguous. Germline V CDR1 and CDR2: MNHEY, SMNVEV (reference sequence). V was pared by 4 bases and J by 3 bases, with 9 bases between. The CDR3 runs 13 residues. CDR3 coding DNA: TGTGCCAGCAGTTATCAGGAATACACTGAAGCTTTCTTT. This sequence encodes CASSYQEYTEAFF.

The rearrangement uses TRBV5-1 and TRBJ1-2; 9 bases agree with TRBD1. Per germline, CDR1 SGHRS and CDR2 YFSETQ. After removal of 1 base from V and 6 bases from J, the junction contained 10 bases not matched to a gene. This CDR3 region has 16 residues. CDR3 sequence (DNA): TGCGCCAGCAGCTTGAGGACAGGGGTATCGTTCCATGGCTACACCTTC. This translates into CASSLRTGVSFHGYTF.

This chain uses TRBV12-3 or TRBV12-4 with TRBJ1-1, with a tentative D call TRBD1 (6 bases). This CDR3 comprises 13 residues. V was clipped by 6 bases and J by 8 bases, with 16 bases between them. The CDR3 DNA reads TGTGCCAGCAGCACCACTACAGGGACGGAAGCTTTCTTT. Protein sequence: CASSTTTGTEAFF.